Listed here is a single T cell receptor beta chain. The data belong to a study of blood T cell repertoires in COVID-19. Here immunoSEQ multiplex PCR was the method, and the copy in TCRdb shows in-frame clones only, minus some. Altogether some 100,000 clones are present, roughly nine tenths being singletons, with the ten largest covering around 0.94%. Sample: peripheral blood. The sequence came from a man aged 55-75 years with acute or convalescent COVID-19.

CDR3 protein: CAWSANRNTEAFF. The CDR3 coding sequence is TGTGCCTGGAGCGCGAATAGGAACACTGAAGCTTTCTTT. J is TRBJ1-1 and V is TRBV30; D not certain. Germline V CDR1 and CDR2: GTSNPN, SVGIG (reference sequence). The CDR3 is 13 amino acids. Deletions cut 3 bases from V and 1 base from J, with 9 bases between.